The 21 T cell receptor beta chains below were found in one sample sequenced in a study of shared clonotypes between healthy human individuals (dated by TCRdb to about 2020). CD8 naive samples were obtained by positive selection for CCR7 among CD45RO-negative cells, yielding a CD45RA+CCR7+ population from which TemRA cells were excluded. Library method: the immunoSEQ multiplex PCR assay. The clones in this table, taken by TCRdb from immuneACCESS, are in-frame only. Not every clone is retained; where verified, under half of the shortfall comes from an unresolved V gene, and the cause of the rest is unknown. The table for this sample lists under 700,000 clones; around 95% of them were counted only once. 0.095% to 0.14% of the sample goes to the ten largest clones. Material: naive CD8+ T cells sorted from blood. Explained via the paper, the cell subset or site label denotes: CD45RA+CCR7+. Every receptor here comes from a young woman in good health.

The rearrangement uses TRBV4-1 and TRBJ1-4, with unresolved D. Germline CDR1 and CDR2: MGHRA and YSYEKL. The CDR3 extends over 14 amino acids. V dropped 0 bases and J dropped 7 bases, with 9 bases sitting between them. In DNA form, the CDR3 reads TGCGCCAGCAGCCAAGACCGTCGGATTGAAAAACTGTTTTTT. Protein sequence: CASSQDRRIEKLFF.

This clone has a handful of counts. The CDR3 nucleotides are TGCAGCGTTGAGGAGGACAGGCCTGAAGCTTTCTTT. Protein product: CSVEEDRPEAFF. The rearrangement links TRBV29-1 to TRBJ1-1; 7 bases match TRBD1. The V gene end was trimmed by 3 bases and the J gene end by 6 bases; junction bases not matched to a gene: 4. The CDR3 sequence is 12 residues long. The V gene's germline CDR1 is SQVTM and CDR2 ANQGSEA. The full variable domain, rest sourced from reference TRBV29-1 and TRBJ1-1, is SAVISQKPSRDICQRGTSLTIQCQVDSQVTMMFWYRQQPGQSLTLIATANQGSEATYESGFVIDKFPISRPNLTFSTLTVSNMSPEDSSIYLCSVEEDRPEAFFGQGTRLTVV.

This clone was picked up a small number of times. The gene calls are TRBV6-1 and TRBJ2-7; D is unclear. The length of the CDR3 is 11 residues. V lost 2 bases, J lost 7 bases, and 6 bases lay in between. Germline V lookup: CDR1 MNHNS, CDR2 SASEGT. This CDR3 is CASSEYGEQYF. In DNA form, the CDR3 reads TGTGCCAGCAGTGAATATGGGGAGCAGTACTTC.

The chain joins TRBV27 to TRBJ2-7; tentatively, D is TRBD1 (5 bases). Trimming removed 2 bases at V and 3 bases at J, with 8 bases between. CDR3 length: 13 amino acids. The germline gives CDR1 MNHEY, CDR2 SMNVEV (reference sequence). Written as DNA, the CDR3 is TGTGCCAGCAGTTTAGGGGCGCGCTACGAGCAGTACTTC. Translating it yields CASSLGARYEQYF.

The V and J genes are TRBV15 and TRBJ2-1, with TRBD1 as a possible D gene (6 bases). V lost 6 bases, J lost 0 bases, and 12 bases lay in between. The CDR3 extends over 15 amino acids. The V gene's germline CDR1 is LNHNV and CDR2 YYDKDF (reference sequence). The CDR3: CATSNTGSSYNEQFF. In DNA form, the CDR3 reads TGTGCCACCAGTAATACAGGGAGCTCCTACAATGAGCAGTTCTTC.

V is TRBV30 and J is TRBJ2-1; 9 bases match TRBD2. CDR3 length: 12 amino acids. Germline V lookup: CDR1 GTSNPN, CDR2 SVGIG (reference sequence). The V segment lost 4 bases and the J segment 7 bases; nucleotides outside the gene matches: 2. The CDR3 sequence: CAWTSGKNEQFF. CDR3 DNA sequence: TGTGCCTGGACTAGCGGGAAGAATGAGCAGTTCTTC. Using reference TRBV30 and TRBJ2-1 for the parts outside the CDR3, the full variable domain is SQTIHQWPATLVQPVGSPLSLECTVEGTSNPNLYWYRQAAGRGLQLLFYSVGIGQISSEVPQNLSASRPQDRQFILSSKKLLLSDSGFYLCAWTSGKNEQFFGPGTRLTVL.

DNA of the CDR3: TGTGCCAGCGGCCAAGGTTCTGGATACTACAATGAGCAGTTCTTC. It codes for CASGQGSGYYNEQFF. The chain recombines TRBV7-9 with TRBJ2-1, with no clear D. The CDR3 is 15 residues long. CDR1 and CDR2 from the germline V gene are SEHNR and FQNEAQ (reference sequence). The V end was cut by 8 bases, the J end by 3 bases, with 17 bases between.

V gene TRBV28 combines with J gene TRBJ2-3; D is unresolved. Germline V gene lookup returns CDR1 MDHEN and CDR2 SYDVKM. V was shortened by 6 bases and J by 0 bases, with 7 bases between the two germline ends. The CDR3 totals 13 residues. CDR3 residues: CASSLISTDTQYF. The CDR3 nucleotides read TGTGCCAGCAGCCTCATTAGCACAGATACGCAGTATTTT.

The rearrangement joins TRBV30 to TRBJ2-7, with D hard to call. CDR3 length: 14 residues. Germline V CDR1 and CDR2: GTSNPN, SVGIG (reference sequence). V was trimmed by 6 bases and J by 0 bases, leaving 15 bases between them. CDR3 sequence (DNA): TGTGCCTGCTATAGGGTGGATTCCTCCTACGAGCAGTACTTC. Amino acid sequence: CACYRVDSSYEQYF.

To note about this clone: This sample also contains other DNA sequences that code for the same CDR3. DNA of the CDR3: TGTGCCAGCAGCTTAGCAGGGGGGTACGAGCAGTACTTC. This gives the protein CASSLAGGYEQYF. The chain has TRBV7-9 and TRBJ2-7; tentatively, D is TRBD1 or TRBD2 (6 bases each). Between the trimmed V and J ends, which lost 0 bases and 4 bases, there was a span of 7 bases. In germline, CDR1 is SEHNR, CDR2 FQNEAQ (reference sequence). The CDR3 has 13 amino acids.

The rearrangement links TRBV29-1 to TRBJ2-7; 8 bases line up with TRBD1. With V trimmed by 4 bases and J by 9 bases, 17 bases remained unmatched. Germline loops: CDR1 SQVTM, CDR2 ANQGSEA. The CDR3 is 15 amino acids. This CDR3 is CSVGTGIEPRQGQYF. The DNA of the CDR3 is TGCAGCGTTGGGACAGGGATCGAACCTCGCCAGGGGCAGTACTTC.

The chain uses TRBV4-1 and TRBJ2-1; D gene unclear. The germline CDR1 and CDR2 sequences are MGHRA and YSYEKL. This CDR3 region has 17 residues. The V end was cut by 1 base, the J end by 2 bases, with 15 bases between. DNA for the CDR3: TGCGCCAGCAGCCAAGTTGCGGTAGCCGTACCCTACAATGAGCAGTTCTTC. This encodes CASSQVAVAVPYNEQFF.

The gene calls are TRBV28 and TRBJ2-5; 14 bases map to TRBD2. The V and J ends lost 1 base and 5 bases, in that order; junction bases with no gene match: 6. Germline assignment: CDR1 MDHEN and CDR2 SYDVKM. This CDR3 comprises 17 residues. CDR3 bases: TGTGCCAGCAGTTTATTGGGGGGACTAGCGGGAGTGGAGACCCAGTACTTC. It codes for CASSLLGGLAGVETQYF.

This sequence joins TRBV27 and TRBJ2-1, with 9 bases lining up with TRBD2. The germline V gene has CDR1 MNHEY and CDR2 SMNVEV (reference sequence). The V segment lost 2 bases and the J segment 4 bases; nucleotides outside the gene matches: 6. CDR3 length: 16 residues. CDR3 loop: CASSLARREGYNEQFF. CDR3 bases: TGTGCCAGCAGTTTAGCTCGGCGGGAGGGGTACAATGAGCAGTTCTTC.

The rearrangement links TRBV5-1 to TRBJ2-7; a possible D gene is TRBD2 (7 bases). The CDR3 is made up of 16 amino acids. Germline V CDR1 and CDR2: SGHRS, YFSETQ. Trimming removed 3 bases from V and 0 bases from J, with 16 bases in between. This CDR3 reads CASSYHGGRSSYEQYF. In DNA, the CDR3 is TGCGCCAGCAGCTACCACGGGGGGCGTAGCTCCTACGAGCAGTACTTC. Full variable domain (remainder filled in from reference TRBV5-1 and TRBJ2-7): KAGVTQTPRYLIKTRGQQVTLSCSPISGHRSVSWYQQTPGQGLQFLFEYFSETQRNKGNFPGRFSGRQFSNSRSEMNVSTLELGDSALYLCASSYHGGRSSYEQYFGPGTRLTVT.

This clone came up once. The CDR3 sequence: CASSTRLTVNNEQFF. CDR3 coding DNA: TGTGCCAGTAGTACCCGTCTAACAGTCAACAATGAGCAGTTCTTC. This chain connects TRBV19 to TRBJ2-1; D is unresolved. V was pared by 4 bases and J by 5 bases, with 15 bases between. CDR3 size: 15 residues. CDR1 is LNHDA and CDR2 is SQIVND in the germline V gene (reference sequence).

J is TRBJ2-1 and V is TRBV9, with D hard to call. This CDR3 is 12 amino acids long. CDR1 SGDLS and CDR2 YYNGEE come from the germline V gene. Trimming pared 0 bases from V and 12 bases from J, leaving 10 bases between. CDR3: CASSVGNNPQFF. In DNA, the CDR3 is TGTGCCAGCAGCGTAGGCAATAACCCGCAGTTCTTC.

The V gene is TRBV6-1, the J gene TRBJ2-7; tentatively, D is TRBD1 (6 bases). Germline CDR1 reads MNHNS; CDR2 reads SASEGT. The CDR3 extends over 14 amino acids. Trimming took 7 bases from V and 3 from J, leaving 16 bases between them. DNA for the CDR3: TGTGCCAGCATCCAACAGGGAAACCACTACGAGCAGTACTTC. Translating it yields CASIQQGNHYEQYF.

The chain couples TRBV21-1 to TRBJ2-2; the DNA was not used to check the table's D call, TRBD2. TRBV21-1 is given as a pseudogene. This CDR3 has 22 amino acids. CDR3 residues: CASSKFRQGGSGRVRNTGELFF. The CDR3 DNA sequence: TGTGCCAGCAGCAAATTTCGACAGGGAGGGAGCGGGAGGGTGAGGAACACCGGGGAGCTGTTTTTT.

The genes are TRBV7-4 and TRBJ2-1, with TRBD2 matching over 13 bases. The length of the CDR3 is 22 residues. With V trimmed by 0 bases and J by 4 bases, 18 bases remained unmatched. Per the germline V gene, CDR1 is SGHVT and CDR2 is SQSDAQ. The CDR3 here is CASSLAGDPGLAGVGKYNEQFF. CDR3 bases: TGTGCCAGCAGCTTAGCGGGTGACCCCGGACTAGCGGGAGTGGGTAAGTACAATGAGCAGTTCTTC.

The V call is TRBV28, the J call TRBJ1-2; unclear D gene. Germline lookup yields CDR1 MDHEN and CDR2 SYDVKM. Trimming removed 2 bases at V and 5 bases at J, with 12 bases between. The CDR3 loop spans 14 amino acids. This CDR3 reads CASSLRSQFYGYTF. Written as DNA, the CDR3 is TGTGCCAGCAGTTTAAGGTCGCAGTTTTATGGCTACACCTTC.